Each of the 17 T cell receptor beta chains below was sequenced from the same sample in a study of OX40 agonist ivuxolimab in advanced cancers. The repertoire was sequenced with immunoSEQ multiplex PCR; TCRdb's copy has only in-frame clones and lacks some. The sample lists over 15,000 clones; 79% were seen once. Sample: CD4+ or CD8+ T cells sorted from blood, taken in a trial of the OX40 agonist ivuxolimab. The origin of the receptors is an adult with an advanced solid tumor such as melanoma, head and neck, liver or kidney cancer.

The chain couples TRBV7-9 to TRBJ1-2; TRBD1 aligns across 7 bases. The germline V gene has CDR1 SEHNR and CDR2 FQNEAQ (reference sequence). The junction had 9 bases not matched to a gene; V was cut back by 0 bases and J by 5 bases. The CDR3 spans 16 residues. The CDR3 nucleotides read TGTGCCAGCAGCTTAGCCAACTACAGGGGAGGGTATGGCTACACCTTC. Amino acid sequence: CASSLANYRGGYGYTF.

The chain employs TRBV7-9 and TRBJ2-7, with TRBD2 identical over 9 bases. The CDR3 loop spans 18 amino acids. Looked up from germline, CDR1 is SEHNR and CDR2 is FQNEAQ (reference sequence). Germline trimming cut 7 bases from V and 2 bases from J; bases unmatched to any gene: 18. The CDR3 loop is CASTAPFFQGGGAYEQYF. CDR3 coding DNA: TGTGCCAGCACCGCTCCTTTTTTTCAGGGCGGGGGGGCCTACGAGCAGTACTTC.

This chain links TRBV7-2 with TRBJ2-4; D gene unclear. V dropped 3 bases and J dropped 6 bases, with 6 bases sitting between them. This CDR3 comprises 12 residues. CDR1 and CDR2 from the germline V gene are SGHTA and FQGNSA. This CDR3 is CASSLDGNIQYF. CDR3 sequence (DNA): TGTGCCAGCAGCTTGGACGGAAACATTCAGTACTTC. Full variable domain (missing parts from reference TRBV7-2 and TRBJ2-4): GAGVSQSPSNKVTEKGKDVELRCDPISGHTALYWYRQSLGQGLEFLIYFQGNSAPDKSGLPSDRFSAERTGGSVSTLTIQRTQQEDSAVYLCASSLDGNIQYFGAGTRLSVL.

This clone is hyperexpanded. The genes are TRBV4-1 and TRBJ2-7; D remains ambiguous. CDR1 is MGHRA and CDR2 is YSYEKL in the germline V gene. The CDR3 has 17 amino acids. Trimming left V 0 bases short and J 2 bases short, with 17 bases between. The CDR3 region is CASSQEGLGSGPYEQYF. As DNA, the CDR3 is TGCGCCAGCAGCCAAGAGGGTCTAGGCTCAGGCCCCTACGAGCAGTACTTC.

The chain has TRBV10-3 and TRBJ1-3, with D perhaps TRBD1 (5 bases). Deletions cut 8 bases from V and 9 bases from J, with 11 bases between. The CDR3 totals 11 residues. Germline loops: CDR1 ENHRY, CDR2 SYGVKD. The CDR3 DNA reads as TGTGCCATCGCTGGCCAGGGCACCATATATTTT. The encoded protein is CAIAGQGTIYF.

The J gene is TRBJ2-5, the V gene TRBV7-2, with D unclear. CDR3 length equals 14 residues. Trimming took off 4 bases at V and 0 bases at J, with 9 bases between the two ends. CDR1 and CDR2 from the germline V gene are SGHTA and FQGNSA. Here the CDR3 reads CASSSNLYQETQYF. Here the CDR3 DNA reads TGTGCCAGCAGCTCTAACCTGTACCAAGAGACCCAGTACTTC. Variable domain in full (rest from reference TRBV7-2 and TRBJ2-5): GAGVSQSPSNKVTEKGKDVELRCDPISGHTALYWYRQSLGQGLEFLIYFQGNSAPDKSGLPSDRFSAERTGGSVSTLTIQRTQQEDSAVYLCASSSNLYQETQYFGPGTRLLVL.

This chain connects TRBV2 to TRBJ1-5, with a tentative D call TRBD1 (6 bases). V was trimmed by 3 bases and J by 5 bases, leaving 8 bases between them. There are 13 residues in the CDR3. Germline loops: CDR1 SNHLY, CDR2 FYNNEI. The CDR3 protein is CASSEWTDQPQHF. DNA for the CDR3: TGTGCCAGCAGTGAGTGGACAGATCAGCCCCAGCATTTT.

This clone was seen ten or more times. This rearrangement joins TRBV25-1 to TRBJ1-2, with 9 bases aligning to TRBD1. Germline V gene lookup returns CDR1 MGHDK and CDR2 SYGVNS. The CDR3 loop spans 18 amino acids. With 6 bases clipped from V and 2 bases from J, the junction kept 16 bases outside the gene matches. The CDR3 DNA reads TGTGCCAGCAGCTCAAACCGGGACAGGGAATCGGAGAACTATGGCTACACCTTC. Its protein product is CASSSNRDRESENYGYTF.

This chain connects TRBV9 to TRBJ2-7; the match to TRBD1 covers 8 bases. Germline lookup yields CDR1 SGDLS and CDR2 YYNGEE. V was pared by 4 bases and J by 5 bases, with 11 bases of the junction left unmatched. The CDR3 spans 15 residues. CDR3 amino acids: CASSPTPGTGDEQYF. The DNA for the CDR3 is TGTGCCAGCAGCCCCACCCCCGGGACAGGCGACGAGCAGTACTTC.

V is TRBV12-5 and J is TRBJ2-7; D ambiguous. The CDR3 consists of 13 residues. Germline-derived CDR1 and CDR2 are LGHNT and FRNRAP. The germline V and J ends were trimmed by 5 bases and 1 base, with 9 bases remaining between them. CDR3 DNA sequence: TGTGCTAGTGGTACTACAGCTTCCTACGAGCAGTACTTC. The encoded protein is CASGTTASYEQYF.

This clone showed up just a few times. The chain joins TRBV4-3 to TRBJ1-6; D gene uncertain. Trimming cost V 0 bases and J 7 bases, with 7 bases left between them. This CDR3 has 14 amino acids. The germline V gene encodes CDR1 LGHNA and CDR2 YSLEER. DNA for the CDR3: TGCGCCAGCAGCCAAGATTTAGGGAATTCACCCCTCCACTTT. Residues: CASSQDLGNSPLHF.

The J gene is TRBJ1-2, the V gene TRBV10-3, with D hard to call. This CDR3 contains 16 residues. In germline, CDR1 is ENHRY, CDR2 SYGVKD. Trimming cost V 0 bases and J 1 base, with 12 bases left between them. In DNA form, the CDR3 reads TGTGCCATCAGTGAGTCCGAGTTGGAGCTTAACTATGGCTACACCTTC. It specifies CAISESELELNYGYTF.

This chain connects TRBV27 to TRBJ2-5; the match to TRBD2 covers 8 bases. The CDR3 has 14 amino acids. CDR1 MNHEY and CDR2 SMNVEV come from the germline V gene (reference sequence). Unmatched junction bases numbered 7, after V lost 5 bases and J lost 5 bases. CDR3 amino acids: CASSPLAVKETQYF. CDR3 DNA: TGTGCCAGCAGTCCACTAGCGGTGAAGGAGACCCAGTACTTC.

The count of this clone is one. V usage is TRBV19 and J usage is TRBJ1-5; D is ambiguous. The V gene lost 3 bases and the J gene lost 5 bases, with 8 bases spanning the gap. The V gene's germline CDR1 is LNHDA and CDR2 SQIVND (reference sequence). This CDR3 is 13 amino acids long. CDR3 protein: CASSMPDYQPQHF. Here the CDR3 DNA reads TGTGCCAGTAGTATGCCGGACTATCAGCCCCAGCATTTT. Looking up the rest from reference TRBV19 and TRBJ1-5 gives the full variable domain: DGGITQSPKYLFRKEGQNVTLSCEQNLNHDAMYWYRQDPGQGLRLIYYSQIVNDFQKGDIAEGYSVSREKKESFPLTVTSAQKNPTAFYLCASSMPDYQPQHFGDGTRLSIL.

CDR3 region: CASSAQGAIEAFF. The CDR3, as DNA: TGTGCCAGCAGCGCACAGGGTGCGATTGAAGCTTTCTTT. The rearrangement joins TRBV5-8 to TRBJ1-1; perhaps TRBD1 as D (6 bases). With 4 bases removed from V and 7 bases from J, the gap between germline ends came to 14 bases. The length of the CDR3 is 13 residues. Germline V gene data show CDR1 as SGHTS and CDR2 as YDEGEE.

The chain combines TRBV6-6 with TRBJ1-4, with D possibly being TRBD1 (6 bases). The germline V and J ends were trimmed by 0 bases and 7 bases, with 12 bases remaining between them. CDR1 and CDR2 (germline): MNHNY, SVGAGI (reference sequence). The CDR3 is 15 amino acids. CDR3 bases: TGTGCCAGCAGTTACTCGGGGGGGGCTGGTGAAAAACTGTTTTTT. Residues: CASSYSGGAGEKLFF.

The V gene is TRBV5-1, the J gene TRBJ1-1; D remains unclear. The CDR3 runs 14 residues. V was clipped by 4 bases and J by 0 bases, with 10 bases between them. Germline V gives CDR1 SGHRS, CDR2 YFSETQ. In DNA form, the CDR3 reads TGCGCCAGCAGCGTCGCCGGGGTGAACACTGAAGCTTTCTTT. This translates into CASSVAGVNTEAFF.